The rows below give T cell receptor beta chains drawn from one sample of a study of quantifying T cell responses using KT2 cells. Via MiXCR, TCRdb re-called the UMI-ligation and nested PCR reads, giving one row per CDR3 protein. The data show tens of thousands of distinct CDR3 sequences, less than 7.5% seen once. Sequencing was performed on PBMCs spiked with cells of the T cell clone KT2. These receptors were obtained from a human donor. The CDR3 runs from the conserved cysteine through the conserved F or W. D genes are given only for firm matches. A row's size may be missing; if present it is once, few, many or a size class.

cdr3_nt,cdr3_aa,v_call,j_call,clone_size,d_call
TGTGCCAGCAGCAAAGACCCCTGGGGGGAGGTGACAGATACGCAGTATTTT,CASSKDPWGEVTDTQYF,TRBV21-1,TRBJ2-3,few,-
TGTGCCAGCAGTCTAACAGCCACAGATACGCAGTATTTT,CASSLTATDTQYF,TRBV12-3/TRBV12-4,TRBJ2-3,few,-
TGTGCCAGCAGTTCCGTTGACAGGGGGTCCACCGGGGAGCTGTTTTTT,CASSSVDRGSTGELFF,TRBV12-3/TRBV12-4,TRBJ2-2,few,TRBD1
TGTGCCAGCAGTTTCGCGGGGGATCAGCCCCAGCATTTT,CASSFAGDQPQHF,TRBV12-3/TRBV12-4,TRBJ1-5,-,-
TGCAGCGTTGAACAAGGCACGGAGACCCAGTACTTC,CSVEQGTETQYF,TRBV29-1,TRBJ2-5,many,-
TGTGCCATCACCGGGCTCGTGAACACTGAAGCTTTCTTT,CAITGLVNTEAFF,TRBV10-3,TRBJ1-1,few,-
TGCAGTGCTAGTACCGGGGTAGCCAAAAACATTCAGTACTTC,CSASTGVAKNIQYF,TRBV20-1,TRBJ2-4,-,-
TGTGCCAGCATTAGGGACTCTCACCAATCCTACGAGCAGTACTTC,CASIRDSHQSYEQYF,TRBV2,TRBJ2-7,once,-
TGTGCCAGCAGCTTAAGGCCCCTAGCGGGAGTGAGCACAGATACGCAGTATTTT,CASSLRPLAGVSTDTQYF,TRBV7-3,TRBJ2-3,-,TRBD2
TGCAGTGCTACCAAGGACGGATACTCTGGGGCCAACGTCCTGACTTTC,CSATKDGYSGANVLTF,TRBV20-1,TRBJ2-6,-,-
TGTGCCAGCAGCGTAATAACAGGGGGCACTGAAGCTTTCTTT,CASSVITGGTEAFF,TRBV11-2,TRBJ1-1,many,TRBD1
TGTGCCAGCAGCAAAGGAGACAGGGTCGAGCAGTACTTC,CASSKGDRVEQYF,TRBV21-1,TRBJ2-7,many,-
TGTGCCATCAGGCCCACGGGGAGGATGGACTACAATGAGCAGTTCTTC,CAIRPTGRMDYNEQFF,TRBV6-2/TRBV6-3,TRBJ2-1,many,-
TGTGCCAGCAGTCCCCGGGCCGTCACAGATACGCAGTATTTT,CASSPRAVTDTQYF,TRBV11-2,TRBJ2-3,-,-
TGTGCCAGCAGCGTACCACTAGCGGGGGCCTACACCGGGGAGCTGTTTTTT,CASSVPLAGAYTGELFF,TRBV9,TRBJ2-2,many,TRBD2